This T cell receptor beta chain was obtained from a study of cytomegalovirus exposure and HLA in healthy donors. The overall study: Earlier work reported 117 million unique TCR beta sequences from about 180 million T cells.

With 5 bases clipped from V and 5 bases from J, the junction kept 1 base outside the gene matches. This CDR3 spans 13 amino acids. Germline V lookup: CDR1 SGHVS, CDR2 FNYEAQ. For this clone: What it binds is unknown.

Vbeta (60) and Jbeta (13) primers were used in the PCR. Only in-frame clones appear in the TCRdb table, and some are missing; sequencing was by immunoSEQ multiplex PCR. This sample has 270,000 or so clones; 70% to 90% occur once, and the top ten carry about 4%. Whole-study findings and limits: Earlier findings revealed that most TCR beta V segments proved productive either about 87% or about 30% of the time. With further analysis later on, most CMV-associated TCR beta chains appeared HLA-restricted. An assumption of roughly uniform sequencing depth across donors underlay the presence/absence analyses.

The sequence came from a man between 40 and 49 years old in good health and CMV-seropositive. The V and J genes are TRBV7-6 and TRBJ2-1; 9 bases align to TRBD1. The sample comprised PBMCs. CDR3 sequence: CASSRTGDNEQFF. CDR3 DNA: TGTGCCAGCAGCCGGACAGGGGACAATGAGCAGTTCTTC.